These 3 T cell receptor beta chains were all obtained from the same sample, sequenced in a study of blood T cells in healthy people across ages. For the second PCR, which ran for about 7 to 12 cycles, a sample-barcoded 5' primer and a J-beta primer mix were used. TCRdb re-called the 5' RACE reads through MiXCR, storing one row per CDR3 protein. The data hold 800,000 to 950,000 distinct CDR3 sequences, with roughly 43% observed a single time. The specimen sequenced was blood. These receptors all stem from a man aged 25 to 45 in good health.

The chain joins TRBV28 to TRBJ2-7, with 9 bases identical to TRBD1. The DNA end favors TRBJ2-5, so the J call may be wrong. The CDR3 has 15 amino acids. The V gene's germline CDR1 is MDHEN and CDR2 SYDVKM. CDR3 nucleotides: TGTGCCAGCAGTTCCCTCCGACAGGGGGGAGAGACCCAGTACTTC. Translation gives CASSSLRQGGETQYF.

J is TRBJ2-6 and V is TRBV24-1, with D perhaps TRBD1 (5 bases). The CDR3 loop spans 17 amino acids. V was trimmed by 4 bases and J by 2 bases, leaving 14 bases between them. The germline gives CDR1 KGHDR, CDR2 SFDVKD. Here the CDR3 DNA reads TGTGCCACCAGTGACCCCCTCTCAGGGACTGGGGCCAACGTCCTGACTTTC. It codes for CATSDPLSGTGANVLTF.

This clonotype is a singleton in its sample. The chain employs TRBV6-6 and TRBJ1-1; 9 nucleotides line up with TRBD1. CDR3 size: 13 residues. Germline CDR1 reads MNHNY; CDR2 reads SVGAGI (reference sequence). Trimming took 5 bases from V and 10 from J; bases not matched to a gene: 8. For the CDR3, the DNA is TGTGCCAGCAGTCACGGGGACAGGGAAGGAGCTTTCTTT. It specifies CASSHGDREGAFF.